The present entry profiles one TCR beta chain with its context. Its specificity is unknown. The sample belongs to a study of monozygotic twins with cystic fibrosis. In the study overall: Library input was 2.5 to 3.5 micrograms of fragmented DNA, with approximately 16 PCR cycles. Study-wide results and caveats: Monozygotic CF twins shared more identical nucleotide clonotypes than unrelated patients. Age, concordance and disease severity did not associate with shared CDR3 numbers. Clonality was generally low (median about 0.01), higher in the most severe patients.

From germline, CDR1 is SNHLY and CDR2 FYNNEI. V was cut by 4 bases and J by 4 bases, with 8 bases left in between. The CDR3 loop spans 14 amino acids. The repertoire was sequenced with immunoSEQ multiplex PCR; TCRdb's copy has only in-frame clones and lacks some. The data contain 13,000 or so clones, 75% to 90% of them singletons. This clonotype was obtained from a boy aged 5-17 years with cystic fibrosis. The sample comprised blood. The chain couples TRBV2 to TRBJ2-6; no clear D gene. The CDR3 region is CASSVEVGANVLTF. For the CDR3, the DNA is TGTGCCAGCAGTGTTGAGGTGGGGGCCAACGTCCTGACTTTC.